The clone carrying this T cell receptor beta chain occurred many times. This specimen belongs to a study of T cells in Graves' hyperthyroidism and ophthalmopathy. Amplified TCR beta CDR3 regions derived from RNA transcripts. Using the HTBI primer set, a first-round RT-PCR was run on the TCR CDR3. Each CDR3 protein gets one entry after TCRdb re-called the multiplex PCR reads with MiXCR. The sample has 250,000 to 400,000 distinct CDR3 sequences; 12% to 15% are singletons. CDR3 size: 14 residues. Germline values: CDR1 MNHEY, CDR2 SMNVEV (reference sequence). J was trimmed by 5 bases and V by 3 bases; bases with no gene match: 6.

This chain uses TRBV27 with TRBJ1-1; 7 nucleotides line up with TRBD1. The sequencing input was blood. This TCR was sampled from a woman aged 35 to 49 with Graves' ophthalmopathy. CDR3 region: CASSLDRSGTEAFF. The CDR3 DNA reads as TGTGCCAGCAGTTTGGACAGGTCGGGAACTGAAGCTTTCTTT.